Listed here are 10 T cell receptor beta chains from one sample, sequenced in a study of post-analysis software for immune sequencing data (dated by TCRdb to 2013 to 2016). The research as a whole found: Four or five TRBV segments, including TRBV5-6, TRBV5-1 and TRBV20-1, were significantly more frequent in patients than controls.

Receptors were amplified or captured by PCR. Sequencing instrument: Illumina HiSeq 2500. To reduce PCR and sequencing biases, unique molecular identifiers were incorporated into the TCR beta cDNA libraries. The public reads were run again by TCRdb, first through fastp at Q25 and then through MiXCR, and only productive beta chains were kept. Every CDR3 protein is listed once, alongside the most common genes and DNA of its rows. The sample table records a few hundred thousand distinct CDR3 sequences; 35% to 40% of these occur just once. The ten largest clones represent around 4.8% of the sample. The antigens for these receptors are not known. Specimen: blood. The receptors here all came from a girl aged 10 to 17 with multiple sclerosis.

V gene TRBV30 combines with J gene TRBJ2-7; D is unclear. Germline V gives CDR1 GTSNPN, CDR2 SVGIG (reference sequence). V lost 0 bases and J 10 bases, leaving 13 bases between the germline ends. The CDR3 length is 12 residues. This chain's CDR3 is CAWSVLGETQYF. CDR3 sequence (DNA): TGTGCCTGGAGTGTACTTGGGGAAACCCAGTACTTC.

This clonotype was seen repeatedly, ten times or more. The chain recombines TRBV7-8 with TRBJ1-2; maybe TRBD1 (6 bases). Trimming cost V 2 bases and J 5 bases, with 15 bases left between them. Germline CDR1 is SGHVS and CDR2 is FQNEAQ. The CDR3 spans 15 residues. The CDR3 bases are TGTGCCAGCAGCTTACTTACAGGGTCAATTTATGGCTACACCTTC. This translates into CASSLLTGSIYGYTF. The complete variable domain, with remaining parts taken from reference TRBV7-8 and TRBJ1-2, reads GAGVSQSPRYKVAKRGQDVALRCDPISGHVSLFWYQQALGQGPEFLTYFQNEAQLDKSGLPSDRFFAERPEGSVSTLKIQRTQQEDSAVYLCASSLLTGSIYGYTFGSGTRLTVV.

This clonotype was seen at least ten times. The chain couples TRBV10-3 to TRBJ1-2; maybe TRBD1 (6 bases). The V gene's germline CDR1 is ENHRY and CDR2 SYGVKD. This CDR3 has 16 amino acids. Trimming removed 6 bases from V and 3 bases from J, with 20 bases in between. The CDR3 DNA is TGTGCCATCAGCCCCTCCAGGGGCGGGGGAGACTATGGCTACACCTTC. This gives the protein CAISPSRGGGDYGYTF.

This clonotype was counted at least ten times. V and J are TRBV12-3 or TRBV12-4 and TRBJ2-1; 10 positions match TRBD1. This CDR3 is 16 amino acids long. The junction had 9 bases not matched to a gene; V was cut back by 2 bases and J by 8 bases. The chain's CDR3 is CASSLSRDRGIHEQFF. In DNA form, the CDR3 reads TGTGCCAGCAGTTTATCCCGGGACAGGGGAATACATGAGCAGTTCTTC.

The rearrangement uses TRBV29-1 and TRBJ2-5; D remains ambiguous. The tail of the sequence fits TRBJ2-7 better, so the J call may be wrong. The CDR3 runs 11 residues. The germline CDR1 and CDR2 sequences are SQVTM and ANQGSEA. CDR3 bases: TGCAGCGTTCTGACTGTCTACGAGCAGTACTTC. This sequence encodes CSVLTVYEQYF.

This clonotype was picked up many times. The chain uses TRBV5-5 and TRBJ2-1; D assignment may be TRBD1 or TRBD2 (6 bases each). This CDR3 has 14 amino acids. Per germline, CDR1 SGHKS and CDR2 YYEKEE (reference sequence). The V gene lost 1 base and the J gene lost 7 bases, with 12 bases spanning the gap. In DNA form, the CDR3 reads TGTGCCAGCAGCTTGAACTGGAGGGGGAATGAGCAGTTCTTC. Its protein product is CASSLNWRGNEQFF.

The rearrangement links TRBV6-5 to TRBJ2-3; maybe TRBD2 (6 bases). From germline, CDR1 is MNHEY and CDR2 SVGAGI. Deletions cut 6 bases from V and 5 bases from J, with 12 bases between. This CDR3 spans 13 amino acids. CDR3 protein: CASRERAEDTQYF. The CDR3 bases are TGTGCCAGCAGAGAGCGGGCGGAAGATACGCAGTATTTT.

This clonotype was counted at least ten times. V is TRBV10-3 and J is TRBJ1-1, with D uncertain. CDR1 is ENHRY and CDR2 is SYGVKD in the germline V gene. The CDR3 covers 13 residues. Trimming shortened V by 7 bases and J by 1 base, and 10 bases separated the two germline ends. The CDR3 nucleotides are TGTGCCATCAATAAAGGGTGGAACACTGAAGCTTTCTTT. Amino acid sequence: CAINKGWNTEAFF.

This clonotype has a count of ten or more. V is TRBV5-1 and J is TRBJ1-1, with 8 bases that match TRBD1. The CDR3 totals 16 residues. Looked up from germline, CDR1 is SGHRS and CDR2 is YFSETQ. With V trimmed by 4 bases and J by 0 bases, 8 bases remained unmatched. CDR3 amino acids: CASSTGQGGLNTEAFF. The CDR3 DNA reads as TGCGCCAGCAGCACCGGACAGGGTGGATTGAACACTGAAGCTTTCTTT.

About this clonotype: A read error may explain this, as a much larger clone is one base away. This chain links TRBV24-1 with TRBJ2-1; 7 positions agree with TRBD1. Germline V CDR1 and CDR2: KGHDR, SFDVKD. The CDR3 consists of 17 residues. V lost 5 bases, J lost 0 bases, and 9 bases stayed unmatched. The CDR3 protein is CATSGPETGTSYNEQFF. In nucleotides, the CDR3 is TGTGCCACCAGTGGTCCCGAGACAGGGACCTCCTACAATGAGCAGTTCTTC.